This passage covers 8 T cell receptor beta chains from one sample sequenced in a study of blood T cell repertoires in COVID-19. Profiling relied on immunoSEQ multiplex PCR, and the TCRdb table lists in-frame clones only, not all of them. The sample lists roughly 250,000 clones, around four fifths seen once, with roughly 6.4% in the top ten. Sequenced: peripheral blood. Receptors originate from a woman aged 55-75 years with active or convalescent COVID-19.

V is TRBV9 and J is TRBJ2-2, with D possibly matching TRBD2 (6 bases). The V end lost 0 bases, the J end lost 4 bases, and 13 bases lay between the germline ends. In germline, CDR1 is SGDLS, CDR2 YYNGEE. CDR3 length equals 16 residues. The CDR3 nucleotides are TGTGCCAGCAGCGTAGGGGGAGGAGGAGGCACCGGGGAGCTGTTTTTT. Translating it yields CASSVGGGGGTGELFF.

The chain links TRBV3-1 (or the pseudogene TRBV3-2) to TRBJ2-1; D perhaps matches TRBD1 (6 bases). This CDR3 comprises 16 residues. V shed 1 base and J shed 4 bases, with 14 bases lying between them. Germline values: CDR1 LGHDT, CDR2 YNNKEL (reference sequence). In DNA, the CDR3 is TGTGCCAGCAGCCAAGCAGGGGTACCCCCATACAATGAGCAGTTCTTC. Translation gives CASSQAGVPPYNEQFF.

The rearrangement joins TRBV21-1 to TRBJ2-2; the table's D call, TRBD2, has no DNA check behind it. TRBV21-1 is a known pseudogene. The CDR3 consists of 22 residues. The CDR3 reads CASSKKRTSGSIEHDSSGELFF. CDR3 nucleotides: TGTGCCAGCAGCAAAAAGCGGACTAGCGGGAGTATCGAACATGATAGCTCCGGGGAGCTGTTTTTT.

The chain has TRBV2 and TRBJ2-2; D not resolved. This CDR3 contains 13 residues. V was shortened by 7 bases and J by 8 bases, with 14 bases between the two germline ends. Germline lookup yields CDR1 SNHLY and CDR2 FYNNEI. CDR3 loop: CASTPVLAGELFF. As DNA, the CDR3 is TGTGCCAGCACTCCAGTGCTGGCAGGGGAGCTGTTTTTT.

The chain uses TRBV24-1 and TRBJ2-1; 7 positions agree with TRBD1. CDR1 and CDR2 (germline): KGHDR, SFDVKD. The CDR3 runs to 14 residues. V dropped 7 bases and J dropped 0; count of bases not matched to a gene: 2. CDR3 DNA sequence: TGTGCCACCAGGGACAGGAGCTCCTACAATGAGCAGTTCTTC. This translates into CATRDRSSYNEQFF.

In this sample, this clone turned up a few times. The chain employs TRBV5-8 and TRBJ1-3; tentatively, D is TRBD1 (5 bases). V shed 4 bases and J shed 0 bases, with 11 bases lying between them. From germline, CDR1 is SGHTS and CDR2 YDEGEE. The length of the CDR3 is 15 residues. CDR3 protein: CASSLRGSSGNTIYF. CDR3 nucleotides: TGTGCCAGCAGCCTCCGGGGGAGCTCTGGAAACACCATATATTTT.

The V gene is TRBV5-1, the J gene TRBJ2-2; 12 bases fit TRBD2. This CDR3 is 19 amino acids long. V shed 1 base, J shed 4 bases, and the junction held 11 bases outside the gene matches. Germline CDR1 SGHRS, CDR2 YFSETQ. In DNA, the CDR3 is TGCGCCAGCAGCTTGAGTGGGCTAGCGGGGGGGCCAGGCACCGGGGAGCTGTTTTTT. This translates into CASSLSGLAGGPGTGELFF.

The chain uses TRBV3-1 (or the pseudogene TRBV3-2) and TRBJ2-1; TRBD1 aligns across 11 bases. The CDR3 consists of 14 residues. CDR1 and CDR2 (germline): LGHDT, YNNKEL (reference sequence). J was trimmed by 8 bases and V by 4 bases; bases with no gene match: 4. CDR3 sequence reads: CASSRDRGSDEQFF. The CDR3 DNA is TGTGCCAGCAGCCGGGACAGGGGGTCGGATGAGCAGTTCTTC.